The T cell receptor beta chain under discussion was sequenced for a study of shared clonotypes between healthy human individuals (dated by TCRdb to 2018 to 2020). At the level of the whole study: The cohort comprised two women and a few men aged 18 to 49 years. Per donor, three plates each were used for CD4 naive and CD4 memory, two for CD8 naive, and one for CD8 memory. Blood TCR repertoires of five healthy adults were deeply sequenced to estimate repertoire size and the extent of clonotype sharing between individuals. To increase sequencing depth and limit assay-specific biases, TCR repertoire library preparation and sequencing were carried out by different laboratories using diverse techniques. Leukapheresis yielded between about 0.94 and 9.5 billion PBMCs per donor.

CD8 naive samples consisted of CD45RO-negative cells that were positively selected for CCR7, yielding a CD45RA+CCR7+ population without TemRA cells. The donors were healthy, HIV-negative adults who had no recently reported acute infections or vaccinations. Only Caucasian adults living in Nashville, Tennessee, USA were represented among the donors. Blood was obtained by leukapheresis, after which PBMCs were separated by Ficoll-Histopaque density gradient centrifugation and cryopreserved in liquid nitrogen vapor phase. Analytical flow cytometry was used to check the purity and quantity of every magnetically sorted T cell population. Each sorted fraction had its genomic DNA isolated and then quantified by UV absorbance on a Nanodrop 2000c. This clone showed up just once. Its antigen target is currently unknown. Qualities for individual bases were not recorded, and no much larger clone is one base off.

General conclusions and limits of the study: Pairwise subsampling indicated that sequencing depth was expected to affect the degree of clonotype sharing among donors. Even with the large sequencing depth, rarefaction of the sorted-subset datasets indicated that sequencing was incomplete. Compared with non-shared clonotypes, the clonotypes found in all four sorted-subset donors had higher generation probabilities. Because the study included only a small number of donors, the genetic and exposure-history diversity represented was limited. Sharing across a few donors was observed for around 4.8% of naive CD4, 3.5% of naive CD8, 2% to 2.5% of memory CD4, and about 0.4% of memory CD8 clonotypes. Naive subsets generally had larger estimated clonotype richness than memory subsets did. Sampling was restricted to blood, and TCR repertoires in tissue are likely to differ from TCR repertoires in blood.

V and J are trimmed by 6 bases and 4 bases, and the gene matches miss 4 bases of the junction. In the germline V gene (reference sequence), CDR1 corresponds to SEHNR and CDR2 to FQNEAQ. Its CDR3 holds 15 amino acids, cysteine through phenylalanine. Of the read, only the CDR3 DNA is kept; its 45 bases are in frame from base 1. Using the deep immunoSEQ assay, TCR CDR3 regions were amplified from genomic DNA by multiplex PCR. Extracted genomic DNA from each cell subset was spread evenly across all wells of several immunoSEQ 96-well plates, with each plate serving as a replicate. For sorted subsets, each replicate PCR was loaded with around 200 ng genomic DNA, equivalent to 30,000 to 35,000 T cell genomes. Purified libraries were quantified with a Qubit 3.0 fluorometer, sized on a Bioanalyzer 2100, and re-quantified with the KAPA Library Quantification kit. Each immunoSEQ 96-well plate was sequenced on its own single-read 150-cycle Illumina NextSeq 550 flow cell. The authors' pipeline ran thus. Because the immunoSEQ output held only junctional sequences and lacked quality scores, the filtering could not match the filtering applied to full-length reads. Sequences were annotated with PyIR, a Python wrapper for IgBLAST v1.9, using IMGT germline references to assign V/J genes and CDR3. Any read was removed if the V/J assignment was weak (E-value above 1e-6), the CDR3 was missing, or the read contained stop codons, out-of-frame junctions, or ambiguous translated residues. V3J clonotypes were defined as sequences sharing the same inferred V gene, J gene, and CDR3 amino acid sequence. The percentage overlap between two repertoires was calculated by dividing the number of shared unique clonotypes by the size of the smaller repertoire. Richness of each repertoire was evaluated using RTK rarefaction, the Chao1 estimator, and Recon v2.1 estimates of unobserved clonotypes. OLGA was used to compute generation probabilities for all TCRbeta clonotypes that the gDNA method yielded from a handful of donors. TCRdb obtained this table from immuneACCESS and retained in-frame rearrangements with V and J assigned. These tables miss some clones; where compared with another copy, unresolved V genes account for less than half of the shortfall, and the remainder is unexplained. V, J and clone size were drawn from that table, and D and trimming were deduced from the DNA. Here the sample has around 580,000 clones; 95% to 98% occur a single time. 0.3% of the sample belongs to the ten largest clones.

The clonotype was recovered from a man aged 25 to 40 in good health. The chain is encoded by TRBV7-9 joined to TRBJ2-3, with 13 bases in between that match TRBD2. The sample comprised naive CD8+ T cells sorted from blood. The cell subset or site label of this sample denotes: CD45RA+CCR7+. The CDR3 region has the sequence CASSLLAGGPDTQYF. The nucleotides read TGTGCCAGCAGTTTACTAGCGGGAGGGCCAGATACGCAGTATTTT.